This T cell receptor (beta chain) was sequenced for a study of T cell responses to AZD1222 COVID-19 vaccine. About this clone itself: Its antigen is not known.

Study-wide results and caveats: At baseline, just 5 or 6 AZD1222 recipients tested seropositive. Nearly half of the spike-specific TCRs reportedly recognize variant regions that carry no mutations. Repertoires were obtained solely post-peak T cell response. The span of vaccine-associated CD4 TCRs extended across spike, with dominance at 160-218 and 743-854.

V gave up 3 bases and J gave up 6 bases, with 12 bases separating them. Germline V gives CDR1 KGHSH, CDR2 LQKENI. CDR3 length equals 14 residues. Libraries were prepared by immunoSEQ multiplex PCR; TCRdb keeps only in-frame clonotypes and omits some of them. The profile shows 150,000 to 180,000 clones, 80% to 90% of them singletons. The V gene is TRBV18, the J gene TRBJ1-5; D is unclear. Sequencing was performed on peripheral blood, taken on day 0 of MenACWY control vaccination. The sequence was collected from an adult in good health. The CDR3 region has the DNA TGTGCCAGCTCACCCCTTGAACACGTTCAGCCCCAGCATTTT. It specifies CASSPLEHVQPQHF.